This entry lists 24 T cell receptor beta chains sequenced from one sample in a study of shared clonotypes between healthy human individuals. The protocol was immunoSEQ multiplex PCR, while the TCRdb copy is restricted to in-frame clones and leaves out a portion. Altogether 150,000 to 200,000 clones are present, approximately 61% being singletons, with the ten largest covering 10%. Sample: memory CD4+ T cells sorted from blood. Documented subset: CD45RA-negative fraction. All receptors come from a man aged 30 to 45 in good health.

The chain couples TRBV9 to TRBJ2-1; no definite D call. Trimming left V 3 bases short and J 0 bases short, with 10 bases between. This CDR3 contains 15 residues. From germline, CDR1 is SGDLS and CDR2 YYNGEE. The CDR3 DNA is TGTGCCAGCAGCGGACAACTTCCCTCCTACAATGAGCAGTTCTTC. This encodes CASSGQLPSYNEQFF. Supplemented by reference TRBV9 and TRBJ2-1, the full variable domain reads DSGVTQTPKHLITATGQRVTLRCSPRSGDLSVYWYQQSLDQGLQFLIQYYNGEERAKGNILERFSAQQFPDLHSELNLSSLELGDSALYFCASSGQLPSYNEQFFGPGTRLTVL.

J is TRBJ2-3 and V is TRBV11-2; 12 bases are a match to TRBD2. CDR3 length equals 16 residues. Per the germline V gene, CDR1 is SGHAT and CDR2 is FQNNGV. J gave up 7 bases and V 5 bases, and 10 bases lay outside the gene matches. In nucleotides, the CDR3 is TGTGCCAGCAGCGACACTCTAGCGGGAGGGCTCAATACGCAGTATTTT. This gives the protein CASSDTLAGGLNTQYF.

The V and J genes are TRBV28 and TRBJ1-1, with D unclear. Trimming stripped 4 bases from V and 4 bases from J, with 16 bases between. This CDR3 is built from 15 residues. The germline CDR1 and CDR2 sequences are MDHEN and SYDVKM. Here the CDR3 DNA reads TGTGCCAGCAGTTCCCTTACAGCAGCGGGCACTGAAGCTTTCTTT. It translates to CASSSLTAAGTEAFF.

CDR3 nucleotides: TGTGCCAGCAGTTTATTGACAGGGGGGAGCAATCAGCCCCAGCATTTT. Protein: CASSLLTGGSNQPQHF. The gene calls are TRBV28 and TRBJ1-5, with 9 bases identical to TRBD1. This CDR3 region has 16 residues. CDR1 is MDHEN and CDR2 is SYDVKM in the germline V gene. The J segment lost 1 base and the V segment lost 1 base, leaving 2 bases of the junction unmatched.

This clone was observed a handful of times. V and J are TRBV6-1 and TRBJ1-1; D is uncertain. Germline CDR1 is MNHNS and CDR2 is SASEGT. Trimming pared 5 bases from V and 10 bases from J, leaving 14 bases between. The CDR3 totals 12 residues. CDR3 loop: CASSLRGGGAFF. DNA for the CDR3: TGTGCCAGCAGTCTTCGCGGAGGCGGAGCTTTCTTT.

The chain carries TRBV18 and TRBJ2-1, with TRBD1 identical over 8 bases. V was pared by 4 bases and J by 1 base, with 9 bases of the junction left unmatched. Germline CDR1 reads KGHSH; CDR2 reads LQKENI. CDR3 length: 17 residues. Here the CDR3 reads CASSLDLGTGSYNEQFF. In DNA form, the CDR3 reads TGTGCCAGCTCACTTGACCTCGGGACAGGTTCCTACAATGAGCAGTTCTTC.

CDR3 in amino acids: CASRFGDSYEQYF. CDR3 in DNA: TGCGCCAGCCGTTTCGGGGATTCCTACGAGCAGTACTTC. This sequence joins TRBV5-1 and TRBJ2-7; tentative D call: TRBD2 (5 bases). Germline V gene sequence: CDR1 SGHRS, CDR2 YFSETQ. The CDR3 contains 13 residues. Trimming took off 7 bases at V and 1 base at J, with 12 bases between the two ends.

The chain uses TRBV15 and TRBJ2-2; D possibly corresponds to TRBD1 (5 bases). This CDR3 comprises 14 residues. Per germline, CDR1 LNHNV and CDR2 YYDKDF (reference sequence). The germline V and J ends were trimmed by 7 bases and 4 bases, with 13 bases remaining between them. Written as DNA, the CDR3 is TGTGCCACCAAAAAACAGGCAATCACCGGGGAGCTGTTTTTT. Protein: CATKKQAITGELFF.

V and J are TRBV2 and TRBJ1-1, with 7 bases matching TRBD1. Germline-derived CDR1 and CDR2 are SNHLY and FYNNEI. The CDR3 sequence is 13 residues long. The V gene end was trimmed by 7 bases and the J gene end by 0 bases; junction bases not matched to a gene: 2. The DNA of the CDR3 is TGTGCCAGCAAGGGACAGTTGAACACTGAAGCTTTCTTT. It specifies CASKGQLNTEAFF. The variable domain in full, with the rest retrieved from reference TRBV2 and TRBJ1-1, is EPEVTQTPSHQVTQMGQEVILRCVPISNHLYFYWYRQILGQKVEFLVSFYNNEISEKSEIFDDQFSVERPDGSNFTLKIRSTKLEDSAMYFCASKGQLNTEAFFGQGTRLTVV.

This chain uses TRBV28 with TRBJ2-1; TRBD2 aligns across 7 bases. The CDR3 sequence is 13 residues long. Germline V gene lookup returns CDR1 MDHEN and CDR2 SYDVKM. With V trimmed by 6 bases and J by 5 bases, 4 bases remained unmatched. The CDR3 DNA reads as TGTGCCAGCAGAGCGGGACGGCACAATGAGCAGTTCTTC. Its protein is CASRAGRHNEQFF.

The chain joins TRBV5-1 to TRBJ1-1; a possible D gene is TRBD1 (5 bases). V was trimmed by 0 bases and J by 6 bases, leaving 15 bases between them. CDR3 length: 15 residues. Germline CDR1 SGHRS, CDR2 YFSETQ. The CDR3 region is CASSLGEGAIAEAFF. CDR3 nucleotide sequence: TGCGCCAGCAGCTTGGGAGAAGGGGCGATCGCTGAAGCTTTCTTT.

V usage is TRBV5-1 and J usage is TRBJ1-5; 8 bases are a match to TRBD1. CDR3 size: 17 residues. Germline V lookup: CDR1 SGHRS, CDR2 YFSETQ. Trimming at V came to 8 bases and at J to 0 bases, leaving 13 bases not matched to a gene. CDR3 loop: CARPCTTGGNSNQPQHF. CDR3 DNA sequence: TGCGCCAGACCTTGTACTACAGGGGGAAATAGCAATCAGCCCCAGCATTTT.

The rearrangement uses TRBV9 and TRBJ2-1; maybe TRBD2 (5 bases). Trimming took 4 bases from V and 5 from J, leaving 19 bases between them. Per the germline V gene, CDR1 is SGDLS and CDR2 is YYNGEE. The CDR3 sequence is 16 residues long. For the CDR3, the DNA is TGTGCCAGCAGCCAACCCGAGGGCGTAGTGCACAATGAGCAGTTCTTC. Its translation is CASSQPEGVVHNEQFF.

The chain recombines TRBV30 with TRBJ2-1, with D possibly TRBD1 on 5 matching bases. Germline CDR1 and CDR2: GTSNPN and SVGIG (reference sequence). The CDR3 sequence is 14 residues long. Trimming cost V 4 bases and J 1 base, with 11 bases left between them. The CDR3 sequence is CAWKPTGSYNEQFF. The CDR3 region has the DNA TGTGCCTGGAAGCCTACAGGTTCCTACAATGAGCAGTTCTTC.

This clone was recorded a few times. Here the CDR3 reads CASSPHVTSTDTQYF. Here the CDR3 DNA reads TGTGCCAGCAGCCCACATGTCACAAGCACAGATACGCAGTATTTT. The chain carries TRBV7-3 and TRBJ2-3, with D uncertain. The V gene's germline CDR1 is SGHTA and CDR2 FQGTGA. V lost 5 bases and J lost 0, with 12 bases in between. The CDR3 has 15 residues.

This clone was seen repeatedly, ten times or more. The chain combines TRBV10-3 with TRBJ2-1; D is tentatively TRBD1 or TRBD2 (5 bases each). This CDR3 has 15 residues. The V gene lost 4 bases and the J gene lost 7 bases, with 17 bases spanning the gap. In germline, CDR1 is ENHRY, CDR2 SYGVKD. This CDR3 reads CAISGAGTVENEQFF. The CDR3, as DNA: TGTGCCATCAGTGGGGCCGGGACGGTCGAGAATGAGCAGTTCTTC.

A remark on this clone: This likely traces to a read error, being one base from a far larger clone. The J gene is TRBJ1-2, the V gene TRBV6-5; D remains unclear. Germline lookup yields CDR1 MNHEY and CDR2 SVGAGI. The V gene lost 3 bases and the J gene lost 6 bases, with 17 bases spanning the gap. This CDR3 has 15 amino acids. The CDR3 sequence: CASSYSIGRADGYTF. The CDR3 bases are TGTGCCAGCAGTTATAGTATAGGGCGGGCAGATGGCTACACCTTC.

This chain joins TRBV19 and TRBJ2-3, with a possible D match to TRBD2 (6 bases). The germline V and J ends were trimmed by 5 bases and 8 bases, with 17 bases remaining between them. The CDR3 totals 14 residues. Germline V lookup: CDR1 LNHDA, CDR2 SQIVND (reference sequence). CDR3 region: CASSSVWGEATQYF. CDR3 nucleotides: TGTGCCAGTAGTTCGGTTTGGGGGGAAGCTACGCAGTATTTT.

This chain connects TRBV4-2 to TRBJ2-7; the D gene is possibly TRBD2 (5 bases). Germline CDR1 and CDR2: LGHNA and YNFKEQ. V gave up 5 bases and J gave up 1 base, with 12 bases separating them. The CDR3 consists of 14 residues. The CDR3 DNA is TGTGCCAGCAGCACTGGACGGGGATCCTACGAGCAGTACTTC. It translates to CASSTGRGSYEQYF.

CDR3 sequence (DNA): TGCGCCAGCAGACCGGGACTAGCGGGAGATGGGTCCTACAATGAGCAGTTCTTC. Amino acids: CASRPGLAGDGSYNEQFF. The chain couples TRBV5-1 to TRBJ2-1; 14 bases fit TRBD2. Germline V CDR1 and CDR2: SGHRS, YFSETQ. The V and J ends lost 5 bases and 1 base, in that order; junction bases with no gene match: 8. The CDR3 sequence is 18 residues long.

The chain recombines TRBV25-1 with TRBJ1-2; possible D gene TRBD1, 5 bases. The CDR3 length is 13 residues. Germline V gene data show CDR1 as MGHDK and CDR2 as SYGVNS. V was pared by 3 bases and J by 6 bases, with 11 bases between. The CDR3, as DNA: TGTGCCAGCAGTGATGCAGGCAGGGATGGCTACACCTTC. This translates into CASSDAGRDGYTF.

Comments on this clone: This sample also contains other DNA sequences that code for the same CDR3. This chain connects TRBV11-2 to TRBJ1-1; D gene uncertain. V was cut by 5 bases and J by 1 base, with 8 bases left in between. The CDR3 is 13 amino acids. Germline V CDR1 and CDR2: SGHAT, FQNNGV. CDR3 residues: CASSEQRNTEAFF. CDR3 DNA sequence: TGTGCCAGCAGCGAACAGCGGAACACTGAAGCTTTCTTT.

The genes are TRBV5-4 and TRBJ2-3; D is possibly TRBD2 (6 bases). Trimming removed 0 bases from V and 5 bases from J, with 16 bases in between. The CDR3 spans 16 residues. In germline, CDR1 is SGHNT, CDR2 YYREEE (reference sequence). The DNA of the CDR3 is TGTGCCAGCAGCTTGGCCGTTGGGGGGAATGGAGATACGCAGTATTTT. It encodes CASSLAVGGNGDTQYF.

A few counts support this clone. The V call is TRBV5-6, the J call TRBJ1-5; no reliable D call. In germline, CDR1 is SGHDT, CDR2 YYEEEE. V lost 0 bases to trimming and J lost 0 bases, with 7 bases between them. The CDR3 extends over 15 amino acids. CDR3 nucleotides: TGTGCCAGCAGCTTGGCTGTAGCTAGCAATCAGCCCCAGCATTTT. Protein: CASSLAVASNQPQHF.